A selection of T cell receptor beta chains follows, all from one sample in a study of OX40 agonist ivuxolimab in advanced cancers. Method: immunoSEQ multiplex PCR; TCRdb's copy keeps in-frame clones and lacks some. This table has about 150,000 clones, 90% to 95% appearing once. Source: CD4+ or CD8+ T cells sorted from blood, taken in a trial of the OX40 agonist ivuxolimab. The source of these receptors is an adult with an advanced solid tumor such as melanoma, head and neck, liver or kidney cancer. CDR3s include the opening cysteine and the closing phenylalanine or tryptophan. The D gene is left open where the match is weak. Expanded clones get a size class; other rows say once, few or many, or leave the size out.

j_call	d_call	clone_size	v_call	cdr3_nt	cdr3_aa
TRBJ2-3	TRBD1	-	TRBV30	TGTGCCTGGAGATCGCAGGGGGCTGGCACAGATACGCAGTATTTT	CAWRSQGAGTDTQYF
TRBJ1-2	-	-	TRBV5-1	TGCGCCAGCAGCTTGGGCGGAGGGGGAAACTATGGCTACACCTTC	CASSLGGGGNYGYTF
TRBJ2-2	TRBD1	-	TRBV4-3	TGCGCCAGCAGTCCCGCGCGGACAGGGAAGGTTACCGGGGAGCTGTTTTTT	CASSPARTGKVTGELFF
TRBJ1-1	TRBD1	-	TRBV27	TGTGCCAGCAGTTTAGGGACAGGGTCGAAGTTTGACACTGAAGCTTTCTTT	CASSLGTGSKFDTEAFF
TRBJ2-7	-	-	TRBV27	TGTGCCAGCAGTTCCGGGGTAAGAGTAGAGCAGTACTTC	CASSSGVRVEQYF
TRBJ1-1	-	-	TRBV5-4	TGTGCCAGCAGCTCTCAGCAAAACACTGAAGCTTTCTTT	CASSSQQNTEAFF
TRBJ1-1	-	-	TRBV27	TGTGCCAAGCTCGGGGCTTTCTTT	CAKLGAFF
TRBJ1-1	-	-	TRBV7-2	TGTGCCAGCAGCTTAGCGGAGGGGCTCCAAGCTTTCTTT	CASSLAEGLQAFF
TRBJ1-5	TRBD1	-	TRBV7-8	TGTGCCAGCAGCTTCGACAGGGATCAGCCCCAGCATTTT	CASSFDRDQPQHF
TRBJ1-2	-	-	TRBV4-1	TGCGCCAGCACCGGCGGACCCACGGTGGATGGCTACACCTTC	CASTGGPTVDGYTF
TRBJ2-1	-	-	TRBV6-5	TGTGCCAGCAGCCTAATAGGCTACAATGAGCAGTTCTTC	CASSLIGYNEQFF
TRBJ2-3	TRBD2	-	TRBV5-4	TGTGCCAGCGGGGGGAAAGGGGCTAGCGGGTCTAGCACAGATACGCAGTATTTT	CASGGKGASGSSTDTQYF
TRBJ2-3	-	-	TRBV27	TGTGCCAGCAGTTCCCGGGGGCGGTCCAGACCCGTAGCTGGCACAGATACGCAGTATTTT	CASSSRGRSRPVAGTDTQYF
TRBJ2-4	-	-	TRBV5-6	TGTGCCAGCAGCTTGGCACCTAATGACATTCAGTACTTC	CASSLAPNDIQYF
TRBJ1-2	TRBD1	-	TRBV28	TGTGCCAGCAGTAACGCTCCGGGACAGGGTGTCGGCTACACCTTC	CASSNAPGQGVGYTF
TRBJ1-2	-	-	TRBV5-4	TGTGCCAGCAGCTTGGGGGAGGGACCGAAAGCTAACTATGGCTACACCTTC	CASSLGEGPKANYGYTF
TRBJ2-2	-	-	TRBV6-5	TGTGCCAGCAGTTACTATCACAGGAACACCGGGGAGCTGTTTTTT	CASSYYHRNTGELFF
TRBJ2-5	TRBD2	-	TRBV4-2	TGTGCCAGCAGCCTCCAAAAGGGGTCTCGCGGGAGGGGGGAAGAGACCCAGTACTTC	CASSLQKGSRGRGEETQYF
TRBJ1-4	-	-	TRBV28	TGTGCCAGCAGTTTACAGGGTGAAAAACTGTTTTTT	CASSLQGEKLFF
TRBJ2-7	-	once	TRBV28	TGTGCCAGCAGTGCCCCCCCCCTCCCAGGGGAGCAGTACTTC	CASSAPPLPGEQYF
TRBJ2-3	TRBD2	-	TRBV11-2	TGTGCCAGCAGCCAAGGGACTAGCGGGTGGGAGGGAGATACGCAGTATTTT	CASSQGTSGWEGDTQYF
TRBJ1-1	TRBD1	-	TRBV6-5	TGTGCCAGCAGACCCAGGGGGACAGGGCGGGGTGAAGCTTTCTTT	CASRPRGTGRGEAFF
TRBJ2-3	-	-	TRBV6-5	TGTGCCAGCAGTTACGGATGGGGGACCACAGATACGCAGTATTTT	CASSYGWGTTDTQYF
TRBJ1-1	-	-	TRBV7-9	TGTGCCAGCAGCTTAACGGGGACTCAGGGAAGGACTGAAGCTTTCTTT	CASSLTGTQGRTEAFF
TRBJ1-1	TRBD1	-	TRBV7-9	TGTGCCAGCAGTATCTTGACAGGGGATGGGAAGGCTTTCTTT	CASSILTGDGKAFF
TRBJ1-5	-	-	TRBV6-5	TGTGCCAGCAGCGTCTTGGGGGGTAGCAATCAGCCCCAGCATTTT	CASSVLGGSNQPQHF
TRBJ2-5	TRBD2	-	TRBV7-9	TGTGCCAGCAGCTTAGGCCGCGGGGGCCAAGAGACCCAGTACTTC	CASSLGRGGQETQYF
TRBJ1-1	-	-	TRBV9	TGTGCCAGCAGCGTATCTGGCCAGAACACTGAAGCTTTCTTT	CASSVSGQNTEAFF
TRBJ1-6	TRBD1	-	TRBV7-2	TGTGCCAGCAGCCTATATATTTCCTCCGGGACAGGGTTCTCACCCCTCCACTTT	CASSLYISSGTGFSPLHF
TRBJ2-1	TRBD1	once	TRBV7-9	TGTGCCAGCAGCGTCCGGGACAGTTACAATGAGCAGTTCTTC	CASSVRDSYNEQFF